A selection of T cell receptor beta chains follows, all from one sample in a study of blood T cell repertoires in COVID-19. Repertoires were generated with immunoSEQ multiplex PCR, while TCRdb's copy carries only in-frame clones and drops some. The profile shows hundreds of thousands of clones, approximately 84% of them singletons. The sequenced sample was PBMCs or T cells enriched from blood (not recorded which). The source of these receptors is a man between 25 and 39 years old who had recovered from COVID-19. CDR3s include the opening cysteine and the closing phenylalanine or tryptophan. Fields, in order: CDR3 length, clone size, D gene, J gene, V gene, CDR3 protein, CDR3 DNA. A D gene is named only where the DNA matches it firmly. Rows may omit the clone size; those that give it use once, few, many or a size class.

cdr3_length: 12; clone_size: .; d_call: .; j_call: TRBJ2-3; v_call: TRBV4-1; cdr3_aa: CASSPRADTQYF; cdr3_nt: TGCGCCAGCAGCCCGCGGGCGGATACGCAGTATTTT
cdr3_length: 13; clone_size: .; d_call: .; j_call: TRBJ2-7; v_call: TRBV29-1; cdr3_aa: CSVDRGVGYEQYF; cdr3_nt: TGCAGCGTTGACAGGGGGGTAGGCTACGAGCAGTACTTC
cdr3_length: 15; clone_size: .; d_call: TRBD1; j_call: TRBJ1-5; v_call: TRBV7-2; cdr3_aa: CASSFRTGVNQPQHF; cdr3_nt: TGTGCCAGCAGCTTCCGGACAGGTGTCAATCAGCCCCAGCATTTT
cdr3_length: 13; clone_size: .; d_call: TRBD1; j_call: TRBJ1-1; v_call: TRBV12-5; cdr3_aa: CASHRGMNTEAFF; cdr3_nt: TGTGCTAGTCACAGGGGAATGAACACTGAAGCTTTCTTT
cdr3_length: 14; clone_size: .; d_call: TRBD2; j_call: TRBJ2-3; v_call: TRBV10-3; cdr3_aa: CAIRWTSGTDTQYF; cdr3_nt: TGTGCCATCAGGTGGACTAGCGGGACAGATACGCAGTATTTT
cdr3_length: 15; clone_size: .; d_call: .; j_call: TRBJ1-4; v_call: TRBV6-2/TRBV6-3; cdr3_aa: CASSYPDTGGEKLFF; cdr3_nt: TGTGCCAGCAGTTACCCAGACACAGGAGGGGAAAAACTGTTTTTT
cdr3_length: 16; clone_size: .; d_call: TRBD2; j_call: TRBJ2-3; v_call: TRBV4-1; cdr3_aa: CASSQGPLAGPNTQYF; cdr3_nt: TGCGCCAGCAGCCAAGGTCCCCTAGCGGGACCAAATACGCAGTATTTT
cdr3_length: 15; clone_size: .; d_call: TRBD2; j_call: TRBJ2-7; v_call: TRBV7-9; cdr3_aa: CASSRVLAGGYEQYF; cdr3_nt: TGTGCCAGCAGCCGCGTACTAGCGGGAGGCTACGAGCAGTACTTC
cdr3_length: 13; clone_size: .; d_call: TRBD1; j_call: TRBJ2-7; v_call: TRBV2; cdr3_aa: CASRTRDRGTGYF; cdr3_nt: TGTGCCAGCAGAACCCGGGACAGGGGTACGGGGTACTTC
cdr3_length: 15; clone_size: .; d_call: .; j_call: TRBJ2-7; v_call: TRBV6-2/TRBV6-3; cdr3_aa: CASSPLGDFTYEQYF; cdr3_nt: TGTGCCAGCAGTCCCCTAGGGGACTTCACCTACGAGCAGTACTTC
cdr3_length: 15; clone_size: .; d_call: .; j_call: TRBJ1-5; v_call: TRBV5-1; cdr3_aa: CASSLEGDSNQPQHF; cdr3_nt: TGCGCCAGCAGCTTGGAGGGGGATAGCAATCAGCCCCAGCATTTT
cdr3_length: 17; clone_size: .; d_call: .; j_call: TRBJ1-4; v_call: TRBV28; cdr3_aa: CASSLLPVAATNEKLFF; cdr3_nt: TGTGCCAGCAGTTTATTGCCAGTCGCAGCGACTAATGAAAAACTGTTTTTT
cdr3_length: 18; clone_size: .; d_call: TRBD2; j_call: TRBJ2-2; v_call: TRBV15; cdr3_aa: CATSRETKLAGVTGELFF; cdr3_nt: TGTGCCACCAGCAGAGAAACTAAGCTAGCGGGAGTCACCGGGGAGCTGTTTTTT
cdr3_length: 15; clone_size: few; d_call: TRBD1; j_call: TRBJ1-6; v_call: TRBV6-1; cdr3_aa: CASSDPGQGNSPLHF; cdr3_nt: TGTGCCAGCAGTGACCCGGGACAGGGGAATTCACCCCTCCACTTT
cdr3_length: 16; clone_size: .; d_call: TRBD1; j_call: TRBJ1-1; v_call: TRBV30; cdr3_aa: CAWSAGTGGANTEAFF; cdr3_nt: TGTGCCTGGAGTGCCGGGACAGGGGGCGCGAACACTGAAGCTTTCTTT
cdr3_length: 19; clone_size: .; d_call: TRBD1; j_call: TRBJ1-5; v_call: TRBV27; cdr3_aa: CASSSTDRALSEVNQPQHF; cdr3_nt: TGTGCCAGCAGTTCAACGGACAGGGCCCTTAGTGAGGTCAATCAGCCCCAGCATTTT
cdr3_length: 14; clone_size: few; d_call: .; j_call: TRBJ2-7; v_call: TRBV27; cdr3_aa: CASSLDRRAYEQYF; cdr3_nt: TGTGCCAGCAGTCTAGACAGGCGTGCCTACGAGCAGTACTTC
cdr3_length: 14; clone_size: .; d_call: .; j_call: TRBJ2-3; v_call: TRBV7-2; cdr3_aa: CASSPAPGTDTQYF; cdr3_nt: TGTGCCAGCAGCCCTGCCCCGGGGACAGATACGCAGTATTTT
cdr3_length: 12; clone_size: .; d_call: .; j_call: TRBJ1-2; v_call: TRBV6-5; cdr3_aa: CASRLVNYGYTF; cdr3_nt: TGTGCCAGCAGACTAGTGAACTATGGCTACACCTTC
cdr3_length: 11; clone_size: .; d_call: .; j_call: TRBJ2-7; v_call: TRBV12-3/TRBV12-4; cdr3_aa: CASSLDNEQYF; cdr3_nt: TGTGCCAGCAGTCTAGACAACGAGCAGTACTTC
cdr3_length: 16; clone_size: .; d_call: TRBD2; j_call: TRBJ2-7; v_call: TRBV5-1; cdr3_aa: CASSLAGQRESYEQYF; cdr3_nt: TGCGCCAGCAGCTTGGCCGGCCAGCGGGAGAGCTACGAGCAGTACTTC
cdr3_length: 13; clone_size: .; d_call: .; j_call: TRBJ1-2; v_call: TRBV29-1; cdr3_aa: CSAGNRASGGYTF; cdr3_nt: TGCAGCGCCGGAAACAGGGCCTCAGGGGGCTACACCTTC
cdr3_length: 18; clone_size: .; d_call: TRBD2; j_call: TRBJ2-7; v_call: TRBV7-2; cdr3_aa: CASSLATSGRASSYEQYF; cdr3_nt: TGTGCCAGCAGCTTAGCGACTAGCGGGAGGGCCAGCTCCTACGAGCAGTACTTC
cdr3_length: 13; clone_size: .; d_call: .; j_call: TRBJ1-1; v_call: TRBV11-2; cdr3_aa: CASSGPSWTEAFF; cdr3_nt: TGTGCCAGCAGCGGGCCCTCGTGGACTGAAGCTTTCTTT
cdr3_length: 13; clone_size: .; d_call: .; j_call: TRBJ2-3; v_call: TRBV5-1; cdr3_aa: CASSFRVKDTQYF; cdr3_nt: TGCGCCAGCAGCTTCCGAGTGAAAGATACGCAGTATTTT
cdr3_length: 16; clone_size: .; d_call: .; j_call: TRBJ2-7; v_call: TRBV3-1/TRBV3-2; cdr3_aa: CASSQVVGTPSYEQYF; cdr3_nt: TGTGCCAGCAGCCAAGTGGTCGGGACACCTTCCTACGAGCAGTACTTC
cdr3_length: 15; clone_size: .; d_call: .; j_call: TRBJ2-1; v_call: TRBV6-2/TRBV6-3; cdr3_aa: CASSYSLVSPKEQFF; cdr3_nt: TGTGCCAGCAGTTACTCCCTAGTCTCCCCTAAGGAGCAGTTCTTC
cdr3_length: 16; clone_size: .; d_call: .; j_call: TRBJ1-6; v_call: TRBV11-2; cdr3_aa: CASSLRSTGKNSPLHF; cdr3_nt: TGTGCCAGCAGCTTACGGTCTACAGGGAAGAATTCACCCCTCCACTTT
cdr3_length: 13; clone_size: .; d_call: .; j_call: TRBJ2-1; v_call: TRBV19; cdr3_aa: CASSLRDYNEQFF; cdr3_nt: TGTGCCAGTAGTCTCCGGGACTACAATGAGCAGTTCTTC
cdr3_length: 16; clone_size: .; d_call: .; j_call: TRBJ2-1; v_call: TRBV4-1; cdr3_aa: CASSQEIGLSYNEQFF; cdr3_nt: TGCGCCAGCAGCCAAGAGATAGGACTGTCCTACAATGAGCAGTTCTTC
cdr3_length: 14; clone_size: .; d_call: .; j_call: TRBJ1-1; v_call: TRBV7-2; cdr3_aa: CASSLAGAGPEAFF; cdr3_nt: TGTGCCAGCAGCTTAGCGGGCGCAGGGCCTGAAGCTTTCTTT
cdr3_length: 14; clone_size: .; d_call: TRBD1; j_call: TRBJ1-5; v_call: TRBV7-9; cdr3_aa: CATQTGNSNQPQHF; cdr3_nt: TGTGCCACCCAGACAGGGAATAGCAATCAGCCCCAGCATTTT
cdr3_length: 16; clone_size: .; d_call: TRBD2; j_call: TRBJ2-1; v_call: TRBV6-5; cdr3_aa: CASSYPSWGGYNEQFF; cdr3_nt: TGTGCCAGCAGTTATCCTTCATGGGGGGGCTACAATGAGCAGTTCTTC
cdr3_length: 15; clone_size: .; d_call: TRBD2; j_call: TRBJ2-1; v_call: TRBV6-1; cdr3_aa: CASSEVAGSYNEQFF; cdr3_nt: TGTGCCAGCAGTGAGGTAGCGGGTTCCTACAATGAGCAGTTCTTC
cdr3_length: 14; clone_size: .; d_call: .; j_call: TRBJ1-2; v_call: TRBV7-9; cdr3_aa: CASSAGQFNYGYTF; cdr3_nt: TGTGCCAGCAGCGCCGGACAGTTCAACTATGGCTACACCTTC
cdr3_length: 15; clone_size: .; d_call: .; j_call: TRBJ2-7; v_call: TRBV11-2; cdr3_aa: CASSLEEGARYEQYF; cdr3_nt: TGTGCCAGCAGCTTAGAGGAGGGAGCGAGGTACGAGCAGTACTTC
cdr3_length: 14; clone_size: .; d_call: .; j_call: TRBJ1-2; v_call: TRBV28; cdr3_aa: CASTSPGGVAGYTF; cdr3_nt: TGTGCCAGCACCTCTCCGGGGGGCGTGGCGGGCTACACCTTC
cdr3_length: 15; clone_size: .; d_call: TRBD1; j_call: TRBJ2-1; v_call: TRBV18; cdr3_aa: CASSPRQGVLNEQFF; cdr3_nt: TGTGCCAGCTCACCCCGACAGGGGGTGTTAAATGAGCAGTTCTTC
cdr3_length: 15; clone_size: .; d_call: TRBD2; j_call: TRBJ2-7; v_call: TRBV19; cdr3_aa: CASSRGLAGRDEQYF; cdr3_nt: TGTGCCAGTAGTAGGGGACTAGCGGGACGCGACGAGCAGTACTTC
cdr3_length: 15; clone_size: few; d_call: TRBD1; j_call: TRBJ1-1; v_call: TRBV5-1; cdr3_aa: CASSSIQGSGTEAFF; cdr3_nt: TGCGCCAGCAGCTCGATACAGGGGTCTGGGACTGAAGCTTTCTTT
cdr3_length: 16; clone_size: .; d_call: .; j_call: TRBJ1-5; v_call: TRBV24-1; cdr3_aa: CATSDGGGYSNQPQHF; cdr3_nt: TGTGCCACCAGTGACGGGGGGGGGTATAGCAATCAGCCCCAGCATTTT
cdr3_length: 15; clone_size: .; d_call: TRBD1; j_call: TRBJ2-7; v_call: TRBV6-5; cdr3_aa: CASSPWTGEGYEQYF; cdr3_nt: TGTGCCAGCAGTCCCTGGACAGGGGAGGGGTACGAGCAGTACTTC
cdr3_length: 14; clone_size: once; d_call: .; j_call: TRBJ2-7; v_call: TRBV18; cdr3_aa: CASSPSTATYEQYF; cdr3_nt: TGTGCCAGCTCACCGTCGACAGCCACCTACGAGCAGTACTTC
cdr3_length: 15; clone_size: .; d_call: TRBD1; j_call: TRBJ1-1; v_call: TRBV28; cdr3_aa: CASILAGTGQLRAFF; cdr3_nt: TGTGCCAGCATCCTGGCCGGGACAGGGCAATTGAGGGCTTTCTTT
cdr3_length: 17; clone_size: .; d_call: TRBD1; j_call: TRBJ2-7; v_call: TRBV4-1; cdr3_aa: CASSQVGSGTGDYEQYF; cdr3_nt: TGCGCCAGCAGCCAAGTCGGTAGTGGGACAGGGGACTACGAGCAGTACTTC
cdr3_length: 16; clone_size: .; d_call: .; j_call: TRBJ1-2; v_call: TRBV9; cdr3_aa: CASSVETGGLNYGYTF; cdr3_nt: TGTGCCAGCAGCGTAGAGACAGGCGGGCTCAACTATGGCTACACCTTC
cdr3_length: 16; clone_size: .; d_call: TRBD2; j_call: TRBJ2-1; v_call: TRBV7-9; cdr3_aa: CASSSKLTSGTNEQFF; cdr3_nt: TGTGCCAGCAGCTCAAAGTTGACTAGCGGGACAAATGAGCAGTTCTTC
cdr3_length: 18; clone_size: .; d_call: TRBD2; j_call: TRBJ2-7; v_call: TRBV18; cdr3_aa: CASSPLGLAGGTPYEQYF; cdr3_nt: TGTGCCAGCTCACCGTTGGGACTAGCGGGGGGGACTCCCTACGAGCAGTACTTC
cdr3_length: 14; clone_size: once; d_call: TRBD1; j_call: TRBJ1-1; v_call: TRBV7-8; cdr3_aa: CASSAGQGHTEAFF; cdr3_nt: TGTGCCAGCAGCGCCGGACAGGGACACACTGAAGCTTTCTTT
cdr3_length: 13; clone_size: .; d_call: .; j_call: TRBJ2-5; v_call: TRBV7-8; cdr3_aa: CASSFGGPETQYF; cdr3_nt: TGTGCCAGCAGCTTTGGGGGCCCGGAGACCCAGTACTTC
cdr3_length: 16; clone_size: once; d_call: TRBD1; j_call: TRBJ2-7; v_call: TRBV5-4; cdr3_aa: CASSLEPTGGSYEQYF; cdr3_nt: TGTGCCAGCAGCTTGGAACCGACAGGGGGCTCCTACGAGCAGTACTTC